A single sample is the source of the 28 T cell receptor beta chains below, sequenced in a study of blood T cell repertoires in COVID-19. TCRdb keeps only in-frame clones here, not all; method: immunoSEQ multiplex PCR. This table holds roughly 90,000 clones, approximately 80% found once. The sequenced material came from peripheral blood. All receptors derive from a woman of 80 years or more with active or convalescent COVID-19.

The rearrangement uses TRBV6-6 and TRBJ2-5; weak D call: TRBD2 (5 bases). This CDR3 is built from 12 residues. V dropped 8 bases and J dropped 5 bases, with 12 bases sitting between them. Germline V gene sequence: CDR1 MNHNY, CDR2 SVGAGI (reference sequence). In DNA form, the CDR3 reads TGTGCCAGCGGCCGGGAACGGGAGACCCAGTACTTC. Protein sequence: CASGRERETQYF.

The V call is TRBV5-4, the J call TRBJ2-7, with 9 nucleotides matching TRBD1. There are 15 residues in the CDR3. V was clipped by 5 bases and J by 0 bases; unmatched bases: 6. The germline CDR1 and CDR2 sequences are SGHNT and YYREEE (reference sequence). CDR3 region: CASSPSGQGSYEQYF. In nucleotides, the CDR3 is TGTGCCAGCAGTCCCTCGGGACAGGGCTCCTACGAGCAGTACTTC.

The CDR3 DNA is TGTGCCAGTGAGCTGGGACAGGGGATAGCCAAAAACATTCAGTACTTC. This translates into CASELGQGIAKNIQYF. J is TRBJ2-4 and V is TRBV19; 10 bases match TRBD1. The germline gives CDR1 LNHDA, CDR2 SQIVND (reference sequence). With V trimmed by 8 bases and J by 0 bases, 7 bases remained unmatched. This CDR3 comprises 16 residues.

The rearrangement links TRBV28 to TRBJ1-1, with 7 bases aligning to TRBD1. The V gene end was trimmed by 7 bases and the J gene end by 0 bases; junction bases not matched to a gene: 2. The CDR3 length is 13 residues. The V gene's germline CDR1 is MDHEN and CDR2 SYDVKM. The CDR3 DNA reads as TGTGCCAGCACGGGACAGATGAACACTGAAGCTTTCTTT. Translated, it gives CASTGQMNTEAFF.

The chain has TRBV7-9 and TRBJ2-6; D may be TRBD1 (6 bases). Trimming took off 0 bases at V and 4 bases at J, with 10 bases between the two ends. Germline CDR1 SEHNR, CDR2 FQNEAQ (reference sequence). This CDR3 contains 16 residues. The chain's CDR3 is CASSLASGVGANVLTF. CDR3 sequence (DNA): TGTGCCAGCAGCTTAGCCTCAGGGGTCGGGGCCAACGTCCTGACTTTC.

This chain joins TRBV19 and TRBJ2-2; 14 nucleotides align to TRBD2. This CDR3 is 14 amino acids long. V dropped 7 bases and J dropped 6; count of bases not matched to a gene: 1. Germline V gene lookup returns CDR1 LNHDA and CDR2 SQIVND (reference sequence). DNA for the CDR3: TGTGCCAGTATGACTAGCGGGGGGGCCGGGGAGCTGTTTTTT. This encodes CASMTSGGAGELFF.

CDR3 amino acids: CASSFSGHNNEQFF. CDR3 in DNA: TGCGCCAGCAGCTTTAGCGGCCACAACAATGAGCAGTTCTTC. This chain connects TRBV5-1 to TRBJ2-1, with D perhaps matching TRBD2 (6 bases). From germline, CDR1 is SGHRS and CDR2 YFSETQ. The CDR3 sequence is 14 residues long. The V and J ends lost 2 bases and 5 bases respectively, with 11 bases between them.

This clone has a handful of counts. The rearrangement uses TRBV7-8 and TRBJ2-1; 11 nucleotides agree with TRBD2. This CDR3 is built from 15 residues. V shed 1 base and J 5 bases; nucleotides not matched to a gene: 1. Germline values: CDR1 SGHVS, CDR2 FQNEAQ. CDR3 sequence: CASSLELAGDNEQFF. CDR3 DNA: TGTGCCAGCAGCTTAGAACTAGCGGGAGACAATGAGCAGTTCTTC. The variable domain in full, completed from reference TRBV7-8 and TRBJ2-1, reads GAGVSQSPRYKVAKRGQDVALRCDPISGHVSLFWYQQALGQGPEFLTYFQNEAQLDKSGLPSDRFFAERPEGSVSTLKIQRTQQEDSAVYLCASSLELAGDNEQFFGPGTRLTVL.

On this clone: Other nucleotide sequences in the sample specify the same CDR3. J is TRBJ2-1 and V is TRBV5-1; weak D call: TRBD1 (5 bases). Germline V gives CDR1 SGHRS, CDR2 YFSETQ. CDR3 size: 14 residues. Between the trimmed V and J ends, which lost 4 bases and 4 bases, there was a span of 12 bases. CDR3 in DNA: TGCGCCAGCAGCCTGGCTGGGGCGTACAATGAGCAGTTCTTC. The encoded protein is CASSLAGAYNEQFF. The full variable domain, its missing parts supplied by reference TRBV5-1 and TRBJ2-1, is KAGVTQTPRYLIKTRGQQVTLSCSPISGHRSVSWYQQTPGQGLQFLFEYFSETQRNKGNFPGRFSGRQFSNSRSEMNVSTLELGDSALYLCASSLAGAYNEQFFGPGTRLTVL.

The chain is built from TRBV4-2 and TRBJ2-5, with 8 bases fitting TRBD2. Germline assignment: CDR1 LGHNA and CDR2 YNFKEQ. V lost 0 bases and J lost 5; bases outside the gene matches: 11. The CDR3 has 17 amino acids. CDR3 coding DNA: TGTGCCAGCAGCCAAGATAGAGCGGGAGAGGGGGGGGAGACCCAGTACTTC. Translation gives CASSQDRAGEGGETQYF.

The CDR3 DNA reads as TGTGCCGCCAGCCAGCGGGGGGTGTATACAGATACGCAGTATTTT. This codes for CAASQRGVYTDTQYF. This rearrangement joins TRBV19 to TRBJ2-3, with 9 bases aligning to TRBD2. CDR3 length: 15 residues. The junction had 12 bases not matched to a gene; V was cut back by 11 bases and J by 3 bases. The germline V gene has CDR1 LNHDA and CDR2 SQIVND (reference sequence).

The chain is built from TRBV28 and TRBJ2-6; 7 nucleotides line up with TRBD2. CDR3 length: 17 residues. Germline V CDR1 and CDR2: MDHEN, SYDVKM. Trimming removed 6 bases from V and 0 bases from J; junction bases left unmatched: 8. The CDR3 coding sequence is TGTGCCAGCAGGGGGAGGGGCCGCTACTCTGGGGCCAACGTCCTGACTTTC. Its translation is CASRGRGRYSGANVLTF. The full variable domain, its missing parts supplied by reference TRBV28 and TRBJ2-6, is DVKVTQSSRYLVKRTGEKVFLECVQDMDHENMFWYRQDPGLGLRLIYFSYDVKMKEKGDIPEGYSVSREKKERFSLILESASTNQTSMYLCASRGRGRYSGANVLTFGAGSRLTVL.

V is TRBV11-1 and J is TRBJ2-7; D ambiguous. With 1 base removed from V and 4 bases from J, the gap between germline ends came to 5 bases. Germline V gives CDR1 SGHAT, CDR2 FQDESV (reference sequence). There are 12 residues in the CDR3. CDR3 nucleotides: TGTGCCAGCAGCTTAGACAGATACGAGCAGTACTTC. It codes for CASSLDRYEQYF.

The chain uses TRBV19 and TRBJ2-2; D might be TRBD1 (6 bases). V was cut by 7 bases and J by 4 bases, with 13 bases left in between. From germline, CDR1 is LNHDA and CDR2 SQIVND (reference sequence). The CDR3 consists of 14 residues. In DNA, the CDR3 is TGTGCCAGTACCAGGGGAAGGGCCACCGGGGAGCTGTTTTTT. Translated: CASTRGRATGELFF.

This chain links TRBV19 with TRBJ2-7; 7 nucleotides agree with TRBD2. This CDR3 has 11 amino acids. V lost 4 bases to trimming and J lost 6 bases; unmatched junction nucleotides: 0. Germline CDR1 and CDR2: LNHDA and SQIVND (reference sequence). The CDR3 sequence: CASSTGGEQYF. The CDR3 DNA reads as TGTGCCAGTAGTACGGGAGGCGAGCAGTACTTC.

The gene calls are TRBV25-1 and TRBJ2-6, with D tentatively TRBD1 (6 bases). The CDR3 is 15 amino acids. V dropped 2 bases and J dropped 3 bases, with 8 bases sitting between them. Germline lookup yields CDR1 MGHDK and CDR2 SYGVNS. The CDR3 DNA is TGTGCCAGCAGTGAACACAGGGATGGGGCCAACGTCCTGACTTTC. As protein: CASSEHRDGANVLTF.

The J gene is TRBJ2-7, the V gene TRBV9; D unclear. There are 13 residues in the CDR3. Germline values: CDR1 SGDLS, CDR2 YYNGEE. The V end was cut by 8 bases, the J end by 5 bases, with 17 bases between. The CDR3 DNA is TGTGCCAGGACTGGTCGGCGGTCCCACGAGCAGTACTTC. Translation gives CARTGRRSHEQYF.

This sequence joins TRBV5-1 and TRBJ1-2; maybe TRBD1 (6 bases). The germline CDR1 and CDR2 sequences are SGHRS and YFSETQ. V lost 4 bases and J 0 bases, leaving 7 bases between the germline ends. The CDR3 has 13 amino acids. CDR3 loop: CASSRTANYGYTF. As DNA, the CDR3 is TGCGCCAGCAGCCGGACAGCTAACTATGGCTACACCTTC.

The chain uses TRBV7-2 and TRBJ2-1; 8 nucleotides align to TRBD2. Germline lookup yields CDR1 SGHTA and CDR2 FQGNSA. The CDR3 extends over 16 amino acids. The V gene end was trimmed by 0 bases and the J gene end by 7 bases; junction bases not matched to a gene: 8. The CDR3 DNA sequence: TGTGCCAGCAGCTTAGCTGTTAGCGGGGTGGTGAATGAGCAGTTCTTC. It yields the protein CASSLAVSGVVNEQFF.

The rearrangement links TRBV5-1 to TRBJ2-5; maybe TRBD1 (6 bases). The germline gives CDR1 SGHRS, CDR2 YFSETQ. V lost 2 bases and J lost 3, with 8 bases in between. The CDR3 totals 13 residues. The CDR3 is CASSFAGEETQYF. CDR3 nucleotide sequence: TGCGCCAGCAGCTTCGCAGGGGAAGAGACCCAGTACTTC. Supplemented by reference TRBV5-1 and TRBJ2-5, the full variable domain reads KAGVTQTPRYLIKTRGQQVTLSCSPISGHRSVSWYQQTPGQGLQFLFEYFSETQRNKGNFPGRFSGRQFSNSRSEMNVSTLELGDSALYLCASSFAGEETQYFGPGTRLLVL.

The chain is built from TRBV7-3 and TRBJ2-1; D not resolved. Germline-derived CDR1 and CDR2 are SGHTA and FQGTGA. The CDR3 sequence is 20 residues long. Trimming shortened V by 2 bases and J by 0 bases, and 23 bases separated the two germline ends. The CDR3 loop is CASSLRSPIGPKSSYNEQFF. CDR3 nucleotides: TGTGCCAGCAGCTTACGGTCACCAATTGGGCCGAAAAGCTCCTACAATGAGCAGTTCTTC.

V gene TRBV9 combines with J gene TRBJ2-2, with 11 bases fitting TRBD2. The CDR3 is 15 residues long. Per the germline V gene, CDR1 is SGDLS and CDR2 is YYNGEE. J gave up 7 bases and V 3 bases, and 5 bases lay outside the gene matches. Written as DNA, the CDR3 is TGTGCCAGCAGCGCACTAGCGGGGGAAATCGGGGAGCTGTTTTTT. Translating it yields CASSALAGEIGELFF.

The CDR3 region has the DNA TGTGCCAGCAGCTTAGGGCGGGGGAGGACCGGGGAGCTGTTTTTT. Translation: CASSLGRGRTGELFF. The rearrangement joins TRBV7-2 to TRBJ2-2; TRBD2 matches 7 bases. From germline, CDR1 is SGHTA and CDR2 FQGNSA. Trimming cost V 1 base and J 5 bases; bases outside gene matches: 4. This CDR3 has 15 residues.

The V call is TRBV7-2, the J call TRBJ2-5, with 8 bases that match TRBD1. Germline V lookup: CDR1 SGHTA, CDR2 FQGNSA. Trimming cost V 6 bases and J 2 bases; bases outside gene matches: 8. This CDR3 has 15 residues. As DNA, the CDR3 is TGTGCCAGCAGGCCCGACAGGGGATATCAAGAGACCCAGTACTTC. The encoded protein is CASRPDRGYQETQYF. Supplemented by reference TRBV7-2 and TRBJ2-5, the full variable domain reads GAGVSQSPSNKVTEKGKDVELRCDPISGHTALYWYRQSLGQGLEFLIYFQGNSAPDKSGLPSDRFSAERTGGSVSTLTIQRTQQEDSAVYLCASRPDRGYQETQYFGPGTRLLVL.

The rearrangement links TRBV24-1 to TRBJ2-5, with TRBD2 as a possible D gene (5 bases). V lost 4 bases, J lost 0 bases, and 8 bases lay in between. This CDR3 contains 14 residues. Germline V lookup: CDR1 KGHDR, CDR2 SFDVKD. The CDR3 protein is CATSEGSYQETQYF. CDR3 bases: TGTGCCACCAGTGAAGGGAGTTACCAAGAGACCCAGTACTTC.

This rearrangement joins TRBV6-1 to TRBJ2-7; 10 positions agree with TRBD2. Germline V gives CDR1 MNHNS, CDR2 SASEGT. The CDR3 has 16 residues. J lost 2 bases, V lost 0 bases, and 4 bases had no gene match. The chain's CDR3 is CASSEASGGAPYEQYF. The CDR3 DNA reads as TGTGCCAGCAGTGAAGCCAGCGGGGGGGCCCCCTACGAGCAGTACTTC.

CDR3 DNA: TGTGCCAGCAGCCGAGGGGGTGACTTTAATGAGCAGTTCTTC. This gives the protein CASSRGGDFNEQFF. V is TRBV11-3 and J is TRBJ2-1, with D perhaps TRBD1 (6 bases). The germline gives CDR1 SGHNT, CDR2 YENEEA. This CDR3 has 14 amino acids. V shed 5 bases and J shed 7 bases, with 15 bases lying between them.

This chain links TRBV12-5 with TRBJ1-2; D gene uncertain. Between the trimmed V and J ends, which lost 7 bases and 5 bases, there was a span of 11 bases. Germline CDR1 and CDR2: LGHNT and FRNRAP. This CDR3 comprises 12 residues. CDR3 DNA sequence: TGTGCTAGTGCCCGAGAGAGATATGGCTACACCTTC. This translates into CASARERYGYTF.